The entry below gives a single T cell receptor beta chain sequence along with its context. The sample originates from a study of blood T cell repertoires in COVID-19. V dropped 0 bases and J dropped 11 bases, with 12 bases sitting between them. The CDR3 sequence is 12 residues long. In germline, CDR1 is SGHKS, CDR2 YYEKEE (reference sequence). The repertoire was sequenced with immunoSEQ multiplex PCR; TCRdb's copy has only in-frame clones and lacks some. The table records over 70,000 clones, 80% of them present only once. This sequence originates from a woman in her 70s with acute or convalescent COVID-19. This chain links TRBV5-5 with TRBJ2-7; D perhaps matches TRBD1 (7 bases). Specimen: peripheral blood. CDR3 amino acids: CASSLVQGEEYF. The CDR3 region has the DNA TGTGCCAGCAGCTTGGTGCAGGGGGAGGAGTACTTC.